These T cell receptor beta chains were read from a single sample in a study of blood T cell repertoires in COVID-19. Repertoires were generated with immunoSEQ multiplex PCR, while TCRdb's copy carries only in-frame clones and drops some. The table includes about 240,000 clones, approximately 90% detected once. The sequenced sample consisted of peripheral blood. These receptors originate from a man aged 55 to 70 who had recovered from COVID-19. The CDR3 runs from the conserved cysteine through the conserved F or W. The D gene is left open where the match is weak. Clone size is given for some rows only: seen once, a few or many times, or a class if the clone is expanded.

>TRBV5-5|TRBD1|TRBJ2-1|-|15
TGTGCCAGCAGCTTGTTTCAGGGGGCTGGCTGGGAGCAGTTCTTC
CASSLFQGAGWEQFF
>TRBV5-6|-|TRBJ2-1|-|16
TGTGCCAGCAGCATTGCGATCACTGGAGGGAGCAATGAGCAGTTCTTC
CASSIAITGGSNEQFF
>TRBV19|TRBD1|TRBJ2-5|once|14
TGTGCCAGTCGACAGGGGGCGTACCAAGAGACCCAGTACTTC
CASRQGAYQETQYF
>TRBV10-3|-|TRBJ2-5|-|15
TGTGCCATCAGTGAAGGAGGGGGGGGCCAAGAGACCCAGTACTTC
CAISEGGGGQETQYF
>TRBV7-9|TRBD1|TRBJ2-3|-|14
TGTGCCAGCAGCTTAGCTCAAACAGGGGGGACGCAGTATTTT
CASSLAQTGGTQYF
>TRBV5-1|-|TRBJ1-5|-|15
TGCGCCAGCAGCTTGGATCGCAGTCCGGGGCAGCCCCAGCATTTT
CASSLDRSPGQPQHF
>TRBV7-9|-|TRBJ2-1|-|13
TGTGCCAGCAGCCCAGGAGGGGTATGGGAGCAGTTCTTC
CASSPGGVWEQFF
>TRBV3-1/TRBV3-2|TRBD1|TRBJ2-2|-|14
TGTGCCAGTTACAGACAGGGTGCTCCCGGGGAGCTGTTTTTT
CASYRQGAPGELFF
>TRBV5-4|-|TRBJ1-5|few|14
TGTGCCAGCAGCTTGAGGGGTAACAATCAGCCCCAGCATTTT
CASSLRGNNQPQHF
>TRBV3-1/TRBV3-2|-|TRBJ2-1|-|12
TGTGCCAGCAGCCAAGACAGGGGGAGGAGGTTCTTC
CASSQDRGRRFF
>TRBV7-9|TRBD1|TRBJ2-7|-|15
TGTGCCAGCAGCTTAGCTGGACAGGGTCTAGACGAGCAGTACTTC
CASSLAGQGLDEQYF
>TRBV25-1|-|TRBJ1-6|-|13
TGTGCCAGTAGCCGGGAGAACAATTCACCCCTCCACTTT
CASSRENNSPLHF
>TRBV9|-|TRBJ1-5|-|14
TGTGCCAGCAGCCCCCAGGGAAACAATCAGCCCCAGCATTTT
CASSPQGNNQPQHF
>TRBV3-1/TRBV3-2|-|TRBJ1-1|-|13
TGTGCCAGCAGCCAAGGCGGTATGGTTGAAGCTTTCTTT
CASSQGGMVEAFF
>TRBV6-6|-|TRBJ1-5|-|16
TGTGCCAGCAGTTACTCGATTAAGGCGGCGGGTCAGCCCCAGCATTTT
CASSYSIKAAGQPQHF
>TRBV11-2|TRBD1|TRBJ1-1|-|15
TGTGCCAGCAGCACAAGAGGACAGGGATATGCTGAAGCTTTCTTT
CASSTRGQGYAEAFF
>TRBV6-5|TRBD2|TRBJ2-7|few|15
TGTGCCAGCAGTCGTTCTTGGCGGGGGAACTACGAGCAGTACTTC
CASSRSWRGNYEQYF
>TRBV5-8|TRBD2|TRBJ2-2|-|18
TGTGCCAGCAGCTTGTTAGCGGGGGGGCTACTGAACACCGGGGAGCTGTTTTTT
CASSLLAGGLLNTGELFF
>TRBV2|TRBD1|TRBJ2-1|-|14
TGTGCCAGCAGTGCTGGCAGGGGGCGCGATGAGCAGTTCTTC
CASSAGRGRDEQFF
>TRBV27|TRBD1|TRBJ2-7|-|14
TGTGCCAGCAGGCTGATCGGACAGGGTGGAGAGCAGTACTTC
CASRLIGQGGEQYF
>TRBV13|-|TRBJ2-2|-|16
TGTGCCAGCAGCTTAGGGGTAGTACCGAACACCGGGGAGCTGTTTTTT
CASSLGVVPNTGELFF
>TRBV7-9|-|TRBJ1-2|-|11
TGTGCCAGCAGCCCAGGGATGGGCTACACCTTC
CASSPGMGYTF
>TRBV12-5|TRBD2|TRBJ2-3|-|15
TGTGCTAGTGGTTTGAAACGGGGGGTATCAGATACGCAGTATTTT
CASGLKRGVSDTQYF
>TRBV5-4|TRBD1|TRBJ1-1|-|14
TGTGCCAGCAGTGCACAGGGGTCTAACACTGAAGCTTTCTTT
CASSAQGSNTEAFF
>TRBV6-5|TRBD1|TRBJ1-2|-|15
TGTGCCAGCAGTAGTTCCGACAGGGGTGCAGTAGGCTACACCTTC
CASSSSDRGAVGYTF